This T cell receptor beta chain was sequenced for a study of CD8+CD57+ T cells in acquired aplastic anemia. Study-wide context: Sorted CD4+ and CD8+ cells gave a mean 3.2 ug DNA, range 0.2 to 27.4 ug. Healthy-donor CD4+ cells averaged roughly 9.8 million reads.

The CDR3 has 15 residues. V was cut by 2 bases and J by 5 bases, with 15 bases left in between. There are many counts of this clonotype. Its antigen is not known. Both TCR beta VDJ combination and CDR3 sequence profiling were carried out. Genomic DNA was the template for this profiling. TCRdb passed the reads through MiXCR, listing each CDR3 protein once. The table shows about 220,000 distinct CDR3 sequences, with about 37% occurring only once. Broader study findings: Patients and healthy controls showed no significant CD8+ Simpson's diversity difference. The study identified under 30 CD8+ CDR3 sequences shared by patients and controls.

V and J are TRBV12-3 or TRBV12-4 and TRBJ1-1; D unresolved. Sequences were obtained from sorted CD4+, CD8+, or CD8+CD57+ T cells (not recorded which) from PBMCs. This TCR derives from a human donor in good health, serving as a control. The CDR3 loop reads CASSLMRGKGTEAFF. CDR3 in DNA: TGTGCCAGCAGTTTAATGAGAGGCAAAGGGACTGAAGCTTTCTTT.